Following are 17 T cell receptor beta chains from one sample sequenced in a study of T cell repertoires in cytomegalovirus infection. Each CDR3 protein is one row after TCRdb ran MiXCR on the reads. The table lists roughly 51,000 distinct CDR3 sequences, around a fifth of them singletons, with about 30% in the top ten. These receptors have no identified antigens. The sequenced sample was CD8+ T cells from cultured PBMCs, obtained from culture after CMV antigen stimulation. These receptors originate from a human donor in good health (CMV status not recorded). Some clones in this sample may be carry-over from other donors' samples.

In its sample, this clonotype was seen a few times. The rearrangement joins TRBV6-5 to TRBJ1-1, with D tentatively TRBD1 (6 bases). This CDR3 spans 16 amino acids. V was cut by 1 base and J by 1 base, with 13 bases left in between. Germline CDR1 MNHEY, CDR2 SVGAGI. The CDR3: CASSYLLTGKNTEAFF. As DNA, the CDR3 is TGTGCCAGCAGTTACTTGCTTACAGGGAAGAACACTGAAGCTTTCTTT.

This chain links TRBV7-2 with TRBJ2-7; 9 bases fit TRBD2. This CDR3 comprises 17 residues. Germline-derived CDR1 and CDR2 are SGHTA and FQGNSA. The junction had 13 bases not matched to a gene; V was cut back by 5 bases and J by 2 bases. The DNA for the CDR3 is TGTGCCAGCAGCCCGAGGTCCCTAGCGGGAACAACCTACGAGCAGTACTTC. This translates into CASSPRSLAGTTYEQYF. The variable domain in full, completed from reference TRBV7-2 and TRBJ2-7, reads GAGVSQSPSNKVTEKGKDVELRCDPISGHTALYWYRQSLGQGLEFLIYFQGNSAPDKSGLPSDRFSAERTGGSVSTLTIQRTQQEDSAVYLCASSPRSLAGTTYEQYFGPGTRLTVT.

Only a few counts were recorded for this clonotype. The CDR3 sequence is CASRTGTGGELFF. The DNA for the CDR3 is TGTGCCAGCAGGACAGGGACGGGGGGGGAGCTGTTTTTT. V gene TRBV6-2 or TRBV6-3 combines with J gene TRBJ2-2; 7 bases are a match to TRBD1. Germline CDR1 reads MNHEY; CDR2 reads SVGEGT. This CDR3 has 13 residues. J gave up 8 bases and V 6 bases, and 6 bases lay outside the gene matches.

This clonotype has just a few counts. The chain recombines TRBV7-6 with TRBJ2-3, with TRBD2 identical over 9 bases. The J segment lost 6 bases and the V segment lost 0 bases, leaving 7 bases of the junction unmatched. The CDR3 contains 16 residues. Per the germline V gene, CDR1 is SGHVS and CDR2 is FNYEAQ. CDR3 in amino acids: CASSLAAGGRSDTQYF. CDR3 in DNA: TGTGCCAGCAGCTTAGCGGCGGGAGGGCGGTCGGATACGCAGTATTTT.

This chain uses TRBV9 with TRBJ2-1; 10 bases line up with TRBD2. The germline V gene encodes CDR1 SGDLS and CDR2 YYNGEE. V was clipped by 1 base and J by 7 bases; unmatched bases: 8. This CDR3 spans 16 amino acids. The CDR3 sequence is CASSVTKREGRNEQFF. In DNA, the CDR3 is TGTGCCAGCAGCGTAACAAAGCGGGAGGGGCGGAATGAGCAGTTCTTC.

In its sample, this clonotype was seen many times. V gene TRBV7-9 combines with J gene TRBJ1-1; D is unclear. Germline lookup yields CDR1 SEHNR and CDR2 FQNEAQ (reference sequence). The length of the CDR3 is 15 residues. V was shortened by 1 base and J by 0 bases, with 9 bases between the two germline ends. CDR3 residues: CASSLVGQVNTEAFF. The CDR3 nucleotides are TGTGCCAGCAGCTTAGTCGGCCAGGTGAACACTGAAGCTTTCTTT.

The sample holds many counts of this clonotype. The chain has TRBV7-7 and TRBJ2-7; 8 bases line up with TRBD1. The CDR3 consists of 15 residues. Germline V CDR1 and CDR2: SSHAT, FNYEAQ (reference sequence). Trimming at V came to 4 bases and at J to 5 bases, leaving 10 bases not matched to a gene. The CDR3 loop is CASSSGTGYFDEQYF. In DNA form, the CDR3 reads TGTGCCAGCAGCTCCGGGACAGGCTACTTCGACGAGCAGTACTTC.

This clonotype showed up just a few times. This chain links TRBV6-5 with TRBJ2-1; 9 positions match TRBD2. Germline values: CDR1 MNHEY, CDR2 SVGAGI. The CDR3 length is 17 residues. The junction had 12 bases not matched to a gene; V was cut back by 4 bases and J by 5 bases. CDR3 nucleotides: TGTGCCAGCAGTTTCTGGGGGGGGGGGACTAGCAACAATGAGCAGTTCTTC. Translated, it gives CASSFWGGGTSNNEQFF.

This sequence joins TRBV7-9 and TRBJ2-3; 10 nucleotides align to TRBD2. The germline V gene encodes CDR1 SEHNR and CDR2 FQNEAQ (reference sequence). Trimming took 2 bases from V and 2 from J; bases not matched to a gene: 7. This CDR3 is built from 17 residues. CDR3 DNA sequence: TGTGCCAGCAGCTTAATACTAGCGGGGCCAACCACAGATACGCAGTATTTT. It translates to CASSLILAGPTTDTQYF.

In nucleotides, the CDR3 is TGTGCCAGCAGTTCGGCCGGGACAGAAAACACTGAAGCTTTCTTT. As protein: CASSSAGTENTEAFF. The V gene is TRBV27, the J gene TRBJ1-1; 7 bases fit TRBD1. Per the germline V gene, CDR1 is MNHEY and CDR2 is SMNVEV (reference sequence). The J segment lost 2 bases and the V segment lost 4 bases, leaving 7 bases of the junction unmatched. The CDR3 is 15 amino acids.

The J gene is TRBJ1-1, the V gene TRBV7-6; a possible D gene is TRBD1 (6 bases). The CDR3 length is 17 residues. The V end lost 2 bases, the J end lost 1 base, and 17 bases lay between the germline ends. Looked up from germline, CDR1 is SGHVS and CDR2 is FNYEAQ. CDR3 sequence: CASSLTRQGYGNTEAFF. The CDR3 DNA sequence: TGTGCCAGCAGCTTAACTCGTCAGGGGTATGGGAACACTGAAGCTTTCTTT.

V usage is TRBV7-2 and J usage is TRBJ2-5; D perhaps matches TRBD2 (5 bases). This CDR3 comprises 12 residues. The germline V and J ends were trimmed by 2 bases and 4 bases, with 5 bases remaining between them. CDR1 is SGHTA and CDR2 is FQGNSA in the germline V gene. The CDR3 sequence: CASSLRGETQYF. Here the CDR3 DNA reads TGTGCCAGCAGCTTACGGGGAGAGACCCAGTACTTC.

This clonotype was recorded a few times. This chain connects TRBV9 to TRBJ2-1; a possible D gene is TRBD2 (5 bases). Trimming took 6 bases from V and 0 from J, leaving 13 bases between them. Germline V CDR1 and CDR2: SGDLS, YYNGEE. The CDR3 contains 15 residues. The chain's CDR3 is CASTPDGSSYNEQFF. In DNA, the CDR3 is TGTGCCAGCACCCCCGATGGGAGCTCCTACAATGAGCAGTTCTTC. The complete variable domain, with remaining parts taken from reference TRBV9 and TRBJ2-1, reads DSGVTQTPKHLITATGQRVTLRCSPRSGDLSVYWYQQSLDQGLQFLIQYYNGEERAKGNILERFSAQQFPDLHSELNLSSLELGDSALYFCASTPDGSSYNEQFFGPGTRLTVL.

This clonotype showed up just a few times. This chain links TRBV7-9 with TRBJ2-7; no definite D call. The V gene's germline CDR1 is SEHNR and CDR2 FQNEAQ (reference sequence). The CDR3 spans 14 residues. Trimming shortened V by 2 bases and J by 4 bases, and 12 bases separated the two germline ends. CDR3 region: CASSLPGISYEQYF. DNA of the CDR3: TGTGCCAGCAGCTTACCGGGTATAAGTTACGAGCAGTACTTC.

This clonotype was picked up a small number of times. This chain connects TRBV12-3 or TRBV12-4 to TRBJ2-5; perhaps TRBD1 as D (5 bases). The V and J ends lost 7 bases and 5 bases respectively, with 11 bases between them. The CDR3 covers 12 residues. The CDR3 region is CASNQGGETQYF. The CDR3 nucleotides read TGTGCCAGCAACCAGGGTGGGGAGACCCAGTACTTC.

This clonotype was seen many times. The V and J genes are TRBV24-1 and TRBJ1-2, with TRBD1 identical over 8 bases. The CDR3 totals 15 residues. V trimming: 4 bases; J trimming: 6 bases; junction bases outside the gene matches: 9. Germline CDR1 is KGHDR and CDR2 is SFDVKD. In DNA form, the CDR3 reads TGTGCCACCAGTGACCCCGCGGACAGGGAAGATGGCTACACCTTC. This sequence encodes CATSDPADREDGYTF.

This clonotype was seen only a few times. The rearrangement uses TRBV12-5 and TRBJ2-5; possible D gene TRBD2, 6 bases. Trimming removed 5 bases from V and 5 bases from J, with 15 bases in between. Looked up from germline, CDR1 is LGHNT and CDR2 is FRNRAP. The CDR3 is made up of 14 amino acids. The CDR3 loop reads CASGPALAWETQYF. CDR3 sequence (DNA): TGTGCTAGTGGTCCCGCACTAGCCTGGGAGACCCAGTACTTC.